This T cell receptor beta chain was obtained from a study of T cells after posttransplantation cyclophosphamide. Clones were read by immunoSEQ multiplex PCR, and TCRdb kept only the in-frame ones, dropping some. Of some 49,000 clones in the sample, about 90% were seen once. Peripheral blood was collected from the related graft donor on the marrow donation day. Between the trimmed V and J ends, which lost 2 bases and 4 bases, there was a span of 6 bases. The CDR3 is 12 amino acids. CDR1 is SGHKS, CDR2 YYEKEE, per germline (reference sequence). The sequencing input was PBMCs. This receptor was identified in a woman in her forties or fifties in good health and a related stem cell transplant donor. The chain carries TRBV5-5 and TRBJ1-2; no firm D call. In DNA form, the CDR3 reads TGTGCCAGCAGCTTTAGAAGCTATGGCTACACCTTC. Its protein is CASSFRSYGYTF.